The sample holds a few counts of the clone carrying this T cell receptor (beta chain). Its antigen is still unknown. The sample is drawn from a study of PD-L1 blockade in urothelial cancer. Study details: Male sex and bladder-origin urothelial cancer were recorded for twenty-five of 29 patients. Blood analysis took place 3 weeks (second dose) and 6 weeks after treatment start. Findings and caveats of the study: Lower pretreatment blood TCR clonality, under the median, predicted better survival, researchers reported.

What went into each PCR as a spike was synthetic TCR analog templates. Some clones are missing from TCRdb's copy, which holds only in-frame ones; the method was immunoSEQ multiplex PCR. The sample has 58,000 or so clones; about 82% are singletons. The length of the CDR3 is 11 residues. V gave up 6 bases and J gave up 8 bases, with 8 bases separating them. Germline CDR1 reads LNHDA; CDR2 reads SQIVND (reference sequence). The rearrangement joins TRBV19 to TRBJ2-1; D perhaps matches TRBD2 (6 bases). The receptor comes from a man aged 45 to 65 with urothelial cancer. Sample: PBMCs, taken around atezolizumab (anti-PD-L1) treatment. The CDR3 reads CASRTRDEQFF. CDR3 bases: TGTGCCAGTAGGACTAGGGATGAGCAGTTCTTC.